This T cell receptor beta chain was captured in a study of response to subunit inactivated influenza vaccine. General study results and limits: The authors suggested that every seasonal influenza vaccination recruits few new T cells.

TCRdb analysed the RT-PCR reads with MiXCR anew, one entry per CDR3 protein. The sample lists 450,000 to 600,000 distinct CDR3 sequences; about 8% were seen once. As regards this clonotype: Its antigen is unknown.

This CDR3 comprises 14 residues. The source of this sequence is a man in his fifties or sixties who received an inactivated influenza vaccine. The chain is built from TRBV21-1 and TRBJ1-1. TRBV21-1 is noted as a pseudogene. Material: PBMCs from blood, obtained roughly 24 months after vaccination. Here the CDR3 reads CATLGPQTHTEAFF. DNA for the CDR3: TGTGCCACCTTGGGGCCTCAAACGCACACTGAAGCTTTCTTT.